One and the same sample provided the 16 T cell receptor beta chains below, sequenced in a study of spatial heterogeneity in lung cancer. TCRdb reanalysed the 5' RACE reads using MiXCR and keeps one entry per CDR3 protein. The table records under 4,500 distinct CDR3 sequences, around 28% of them present only once. The time point here: sample taken at primary tumor resection. In each case, whole RNA from tumor, nontumor lung or frozen PBMC was sequenced unsorted. The specimen comprised normal lung tissue next to the tumor, sampled at surgery. These TCRs come from a male donor with early-stage non-small cell lung cancer.

This clonotype is judged medium-sized (0.01 to 0.1%). As DNA, the CDR3 is TGTGCCAGCAGAGAGGGGATCGGGACGGTGGACTTCTACGAGCAGTACTTC. It encodes CASREGIGTVDFYEQYF. The chain carries TRBV2 and TRBJ2-7, with D perhaps matching TRBD1 or TRBD2 (5 bases each). Germline V gene sequence: CDR1 SNHLY, CDR2 FYNNEI. V lost 6 bases, J lost 3 bases, and 24 bases lay in between. The CDR3 has 17 residues.

In this sample, this clonotype turned up many times. The rearrangement links TRBV5-5 to TRBJ1-4; tentatively, D is TRBD1 (6 bases). The CDR3 totals 15 residues. Germline CDR1 SGHKS, CDR2 YYEKEE (reference sequence). V lost 3 bases and J lost 3, with 12 bases in between. CDR3 coding DNA: TGTGCCAGCAGCTCTCCAGGGGCCTCTAATGAAAAACTGTTTTTT. This encodes CASSSPGASNEKLFF.

The rearrangement links TRBV29-1 to TRBJ2-1, with D possibly TRBD2 on 5 matching bases. V was shortened by 4 bases and J by 9 bases, with 13 bases between the two germline ends. Germline lookup yields CDR1 SQVTM and CDR2 ANQGSEA. The length of the CDR3 is 12 residues. CDR3 region: CSVAAPSSEQFF. In DNA form, the CDR3 reads TGCAGCGTTGCGGCGCCTAGCTCTGAGCAGTTCTTC.

This clonotype ranks as medium-sized (0.01 to 0.1%). The chain combines TRBV19 with TRBJ2-7, with D tentatively TRBD2 (6 bases). CDR3 size: 15 residues. Trimming removed 5 bases from V and 5 bases from J, with 19 bases in between. In germline, CDR1 is LNHDA, CDR2 SQIVND (reference sequence). The DNA for the CDR3 is TGTGCCAGTAGTTTCCGGCGGAGGGGTAAAGACGAGCAGTACTTC. This encodes CASSFRRRGKDEQYF.

This clonotype is medium-sized (0.01 to 0.1%). This chain uses TRBV6-5 with TRBJ1-1, with TRBD1 identical over 9 bases. Germline values: CDR1 MNHEY, CDR2 SVGAGI. Trimming removed 4 bases from V and 6 bases from J; junction bases left unmatched: 9. The CDR3 runs 15 residues. The CDR3 bases are TGTGCCAGCAGTTTGTCTTCACAGGGGGCGGCTGAAGCTTTCTTT. Protein sequence: CASSLSSQGAAEAFF.

This clonotype has at least ten counts. This chain joins TRBV7-9 and TRBJ1-2, with TRBD1 identical over 9 bases. The length of the CDR3 is 13 residues. The V gene end was trimmed by 9 bases and the J gene end by 0 bases; junction bases not matched to a gene: 2. CDR1 is SEHNR and CDR2 is FQNEAQ in the germline V gene (reference sequence). CDR3 DNA sequence: TGTGCCAGTCGGACAGGGGCTAACTATGGCTACACCTTC. It codes for CASRTGANYGYTF.

By frequency in the sample, this clonotype is medium-sized (0.01 to 0.1%). This chain connects TRBV20-1 to TRBJ2-3, with 8 bases that match TRBD2. Germline assignment: CDR1 DFQATT and CDR2 SNEGSKA (reference sequence). The CDR3 spans 14 residues. The trim removed 6 bases at V and 2 bases at J, leaving 7 bases unmatched. The CDR3 region is CSATPGLDTDTQYF. CDR3 coding DNA: TGCAGTGCAACCCCGGGACTAGACACAGATACGCAGTATTTT.

Within the sample, this clonotype is medium-sized. The chain employs TRBV29-1 and TRBJ2-1; D unclear. Germline lookup yields CDR1 SQVTM and CDR2 ANQGSEA. V gave up 3 bases and J gave up 4 bases, with 7 bases separating them. The CDR3 is 12 amino acids. The CDR3 nucleotides read TGCAGCGTTGATAATGGGTACAATGAGCAGTTCTTC. Translating gives CSVDNGYNEQFF.

This clonotype is labeled as medium-sized (0.01 to 0.1%). The chain has TRBV2 and TRBJ1-5; 8 bases agree with TRBD1. The CDR3 loop spans 13 amino acids. Germline CDR1 and CDR2: SNHLY and FYNNEI. Losses at the gene ends were 4 bases for V and 4 bases for J; bases not matched to a gene: 0. For the CDR3, the DNA is TGTGCCAGCAGTGGACAGGGGAATCAGCCCCAGCATTTT. This gives the protein CASSGQGNQPQHF.

The chain couples TRBV7-2 to TRBJ1-2; D might be TRBD1 (5 bases). The CDR3 totals 14 residues. CDR1 is SGHTA and CDR2 is FQGNSA in the germline V gene. The V and J ends lost 5 bases and 2 bases respectively, with 12 bases between them. The CDR3 reads CASSPTQGNYGYTF. The CDR3 DNA sequence: TGTGCCAGCAGCCCCACCCAGGGAAACTATGGCTACACCTTC.

The chain is built from TRBV2 and TRBJ2-2; TRBD1 matches 7 bases. CDR3 size: 14 residues. Germline CDR1 and CDR2: SNHLY and FYNNEI. V was pared by 7 bases and J by 4 bases, with 6 bases of the junction left unmatched. The DNA for the CDR3 is TGTGCCAGCATCCCAGGGGGATTCACCGGGGAGCTGTTTTTT. It translates to CASIPGGFTGELFF.

This clonotype was counted between two and nine times. The J gene is TRBJ1-6, the V gene TRBV4-2; D gene uncertain. Trimming stripped 0 bases from V and 12 bases from J, with 12 bases between. CDR3 length equals 14 residues. CDR1 is LGHNA and CDR2 is YNFKEQ in the germline V gene. CDR3: CASSQDLKGRPLHF. The CDR3 coding sequence is TGTGCCAGCAGCCAAGATCTAAAAGGCCGACCCCTCCACTTT.

This clonotype is labeled as medium-sized. The genes are TRBV12-3 or TRBV12-4 and TRBJ1-5, with D possibly TRBD1 on 5 matching bases. The CDR3 is 15 residues long. The V end lost 0 bases, the J end lost 3 bases, and 9 bases lay between the germline ends. CDR3 amino acids: CASSLADRNNQPQHF. The DNA for the CDR3 is TGTGCCAGCAGTTTAGCAGACAGAAACAATCAGCCCCAGCATTTT.

This clonotype is labeled medium-sized. The J gene is TRBJ2-7, the V gene TRBV14, with 8 bases fitting TRBD2. The germline V gene encodes CDR1 SGHDN and CDR2 FVKESK. CDR3 size: 15 residues. J lost 6 bases, V lost 3 bases, and 10 bases had no gene match. The CDR3 region is CASSHTSGQRGEQYF. The DNA for the CDR3 is TGTGCCAGCAGCCACACTAGCGGACAGAGGGGCGAGCAGTACTTC.

The chain is built from TRBV3-1 and TRBJ2-3; no firm D call. The germline V gene has CDR1 LGHDT and CDR2 YNNKEL (reference sequence). The CDR3 covers 16 residues. Trimming shortened V by 4 bases and J by 2 bases, and 16 bases separated the two germline ends. The CDR3 coding sequence is TGTGCCAGCAGCCGCAGCACGTGGGGAACCACAGATACGCAGTATTTT. Residues: CASSRSTWGTTDTQYF.

This clonotype was seen a few times. The chain links TRBV7-2 to TRBJ1-1, with unresolved D. The CDR3 spans 13 residues. Germline loops: CDR1 SGHTA, CDR2 FQGNSA. The V and J ends lost 5 bases and 1 base respectively, with 8 bases between them. CDR3 region: CASSTQENTEAFF. As DNA, the CDR3 is TGTGCCAGCAGCACACAAGAGAACACTGAAGCTTTCTTT.